These 17 T cell receptor beta chains share one sample of origin, sequenced in a study of tissue T cells after allogeneic stem cell transplantation (dated 2022 in TCRdb). Library preparation used the immunoSEQ multiplex PCR assay. The immuneACCESS repertoire file appears here via TCRdb, limited to in-frame rearrangements. These files lack a portion of the clones; in checked studies, under half of the deficit traces to unresolved V genes, and the cause of the others is not known. Counted in this sample were approximately 50,000 clones; approximately 73% of them appeared once. In total, the top ten clones hold around 0.5% of the sample. The sequencing input was sorted cells pooled from one or two spleens. Receptor source: a pool of C57BL/6 mice in good health.

On this clone itself: Gene names and germline match the mouse. The CDR3 end falls 1 residue outside the read, so it is completed with the germline J gene. The chain joins TRBV31 to TRBJ2-7; TRBD2 matches 14 bases. CDR1 is GKSSPN and CDR2 is SITVG in the germline V gene. The CDR3 length is 15 residues. V gave up 3 bases and J gave up 6 bases; unmatched junction bases: 7. The sequenced CDR3 bases are TGTGCCTGGAGACTCGGGACTGGGGGGGCGTTTGAACAGTAC. Protein: CAWRLGTGGAFEQY. The entire CDR3 reads CAWRLGTGGAFEQYF.

Details on this clone: The listed genes are named as in mouse. The CDR3 is cut off 1 residue early in the read; its end comes from the germline J gene. The rearrangement joins TRBV20 to TRBJ2-3; TRBD2 agrees at 9 bases. CDR3 length: 14 amino acids. The V and J ends lost 2 bases and 3 bases, in that order; junction bases with no gene match: 3. In germline, CDR1 is GFQATS, CDR2 STVNSAI. The CDR3 region is CGARTLGGAETLYF. The sequenced part of the CDR3 DNA is TGTGGTGCTAGGACACTGGGGGGAGCAGAAACGCTGTAT.

This clone was recorded only once. Gene names follow the mouse nomenclature. From the germline J gene comes the end of the CDR3, since the read stops 1 residue before it. The chain carries TRBV19 and TRBJ2-1; 9 bases line up with TRBD1. Germline CDR1 FNHDT, CDR2 SITEND (reference sequence). The CDR3 has 14 amino acids. With V trimmed by 6 bases and J by 4 bases, 5 bases remained unmatched. The CDR3 region is CASTRDREYAEQFF. CDR3 DNA, as far as it was read: TGTGCCAGCACCCGGGACAGGGAGTATGCTGAGCAGTTC.

As to this clone: Genes and germline come from the mouse. With the read ending 1 residue before the CDR3 end, the germline J gene is used to fill in that end. The chain employs TRBV4 and TRBJ1-2; D not certain. Germline V gives CDR1 LGHDT, CDR2 YNNKQL (reference sequence). The CDR3 contains 13 residues. The V end lost 6 bases, the J end lost 0 bases, and 8 bases lay between the germline ends. The CDR3 reads CASSSGANSDYTF. CDR3 bases read: TGTGCCAGCAGTTCGGGAGCAAACTCCGACTACACC.

Concerning this clone itself: The gene names given are mouse names. The CDR3 is cut off 1 residue early in the read; its end comes from the germline J gene. The chain employs TRBV4 and TRBJ1-1, with D unresolved. With 5 bases removed from V and 0 bases from J, the gap between germline ends came to 7 bases. Germline CDR1 reads LGHDT; CDR2 reads YNNKQL (reference sequence). This CDR3 contains 13 residues. The CDR3 reads CASSRRTNTEVFF. The DNA read from the CDR3 is TGTGCCAGCAGCCGCAGAACAAACACAGAAGTCTTC.

Comments on this clone: Genes here carry mouse names. The CDR3 DNA, read in part, is TGTGCCTGGAGACAGGGGGCTGCAGAAACGCTGTAT. It encodes CAWRQGAAETLY. The CDR3 in full is CAWRQGAAETLYF. The V call is TRBV31, the J call TRBJ2-3, with 9 bases matching TRBD1. The read terminates 1 residue before the CDR3 end, so the remaining end is supplied by the germline J gene. The V gene end was trimmed by 3 bases and the J gene end by 2 bases; junction bases not matched to a gene: 0. The CDR3 has 13 amino acids. CDR1 GKSSPN and CDR2 SITVG come from the germline V gene.

A word on this clone: Gene names refer to mouse genes. Sequencing ends 1 residue short of the CDR3 end; the germline J gene provides the rest. The chain has TRBV4 and TRBJ2-7; possible D gene TRBD2, 6 bases. CDR1 and CDR2 from the germline V gene are LGHDT and YNNKQL (reference sequence). The V end was cut by 7 bases, the J end by 4 bases, with 8 bases between. The CDR3 totals 11 residues. The CDR3 reads CASKLGYEQYF. CDR3 DNA (partial): TGTGCCAGCAAACTGGGTTATGAACAGTAC.

Notes on this clone: Here the gene names and germline are mouse. The CDR3 end is not reached by the read, which stops 1 residue before it; the germline J gene fills it in. This sample includes further DNA sequences coding for the same CDR3. The chain is built from TRBV13-2 and TRBJ2-7; TRBD1 matches 7 bases. Losses at the gene ends were 0 bases for V and 3 bases for J; bases not matched to a gene: 3. Germline V gives CDR1 NNHNN, CDR2 SYGAGS (reference sequence). This CDR3 has 14 amino acids. The CDR3 bases that were read are TGTGCCAGCGGTGATGCACCAGGGGGCTATGAACAGTAC. Translated: CASGDAPGGYEQY. The entire CDR3 sequence reads CASGDAPGGYEQYF.

This clone was observed a handful of times. Mouse gene names apply. The read stops 1 residue short of the end of the CDR3; the missing end is completed from the germline J gene. The chain joins TRBV20 to TRBJ2-1, with TRBD2 as a possible D gene (6 bases). Germline loops: CDR1 GFQATS, CDR2 STVNSAI. The CDR3 length is 14 residues. The ends were cut back, 2 bases at V and 0 bases at J, with 8 bases in the middle. CDR3 DNA, as far as it was read: TGTGGTGCTAGGCCGGGGGGTAACTATGCTGAGCAGTTC. Translated, it gives CGARPGGNYAEQF. In full, the CDR3 reads CGARPGGNYAEQFF.

In regard to this clone: The gene names given are mouse names. The sequence runs out 1 residue before the end of the CDR3; the remainder is reconstructed from the germline J gene. The V and J genes are TRBV3 and TRBJ2-1; a weak D match, TRBD2 (6 bases). The CDR3 loop spans 14 amino acids. CDR1 is SNHLY, CDR2 FYNGKV, per germline (reference sequence). V was pared by 3 bases and J by 3 bases, with 9 bases between. The CDR3 bases that were read are TGTGCCAGCAGCTTCCGGGACTTCTATGCTGAGCAGTTC. Translated, it gives CASSFRDFYAEQF. The entire CDR3 sequence reads CASSFRDFYAEQFF.

Points on this clone: Mouse names are used for the genes. The read ends 1 residue before the CDR3 terminus; that terminus is restored from the germline J gene. V usage is TRBV16 and J usage is TRBJ2-2; D ambiguous. From germline, CDR1 is SGHSA and CDR2 FRNQAP. This CDR3 contains 14 residues. V was trimmed by 0 bases and J by 0 bases, leaving 2 bases between them. The sequenced part of the CDR3 DNA is TGTGCAAGCAGCTTAGACACAAACACCGGGCAGCTCTAC. Its protein product is CASSLDTNTGQLY. The complete CDR3 reads CASSLDTNTGQLYF.

This clone was seen only a few times. These gene names are mouse names. The CDR3 extends 1 residue past the end of the read, so its final part is completed from the germline J gene. V and J are TRBV31 and TRBJ2-4; 8 bases align to TRBD2. V was pared by 0 bases and J by 0 bases, with 5 bases of the junction left unmatched. From germline, CDR1 is GKSSPN and CDR2 SITVG. This CDR3 has 16 residues. The covered CDR3 bases are TGTGCCTGGAGTCTAGTGGGACTGGCTAGTCAAAACACCTTGTAC. Amino acids: CAWSLVGLASQNTLY. The CDR3 in full is CAWSLVGLASQNTLYF.

The table lists this clone with a count of one. Any gene name here is a mouse gene name. The read ends 1 residue before the CDR3 terminus; that terminus is restored from the germline J gene. The chain carries TRBV14 and TRBJ2-5; 10 bases map to TRBD2. Germline trimming cut 3 bases from V and 0 bases from J; bases unmatched to any gene: 4. The CDR3 runs 16 residues. Germline assignment: CDR1 SGHDT and CDR2 FRDEAV. The CDR3 bases that were read are TGTGCCAGCAGTTGGACTGGGGGCCCTAACCAAGACACCCAGTAC. Encoded protein: CASSWTGGPNQDTQY. The whole CDR3 is CASSWTGGPNQDTQYF.

Concerning this clone itself: The gene symbols are mouse symbols. Read coverage stops 1 residue before the CDR3 terminus; the germline J gene supplies the remainder. The chain couples TRBV2 to TRBJ1-2; D is uncertain. This CDR3 is 13 amino acids long. Germline CDR1 LGHNA, CDR2 YSYQKL. Trimming stripped 0 bases from V and 5 bases from J, with 7 bases between. The CDR3 region is CASSQELGSDYTF. The sequenced CDR3 bases are TGTGCCAGCAGCCAAGAGCTGGGTTCCGACTACACC.

Note on this clone: The genes are named according to mouse. The read terminates 1 residue ahead of where the CDR3 ends, so the germline J gene completes it. In the same sample, other DNA sequences code for this CDR3. The chain joins TRBV19 to TRBJ2-2; D remains ambiguous. CDR1 and CDR2 (germline): FNHDT, SITEND (reference sequence). Deletions cut 2 bases from V and 2 bases from J, with 7 bases between. The CDR3 has 14 amino acids. The sequenced CDR3 bases are TGTGCCAGCAGTATTAGGGAGAACACCGGGCAGCTCTAC. Amino acids: CASSIRENTGQLY. The whole CDR3 sequence reads CASSIRENTGQLYF.

Concerning this clone: Genes and germline are mouse. The read finishes 1 residue shy of the CDR3 end, and the germline J gene is used to complete it. The chain is built from TRBV13-1 and TRBJ2-7, with D maybe TRBD1 (6 bases). Trimming stripped 3 bases from V and 4 bases from J, with 8 bases between. CDR1 NSHNY and CDR2 SYGAGN come from the germline V gene. The CDR3 sequence is 12 residues long. The CDR3 loop is CASSGTAYEQYF. CDR3 DNA, as far as it was read: TGTGCCAGCAGTGGGACAGCATATGAACAGTAC.

About this clone itself: Gene names follow the mouse nomenclature. From the germline J gene comes the end of the CDR3, since the read stops 1 residue before it. The chain uses TRBV5 and TRBJ2-3; D tentatively fits TRBD1 or TRBD2 (5 bases each). V gave up 0 bases and J gave up 4 bases, with 11 bases separating them. CDR1 and CDR2 from the germline V gene are LGHNA and YNLKQL (reference sequence). The CDR3 runs 15 residues. The CDR3 spells CASSQEGAGTETLYF. The CDR3 DNA, read in part, is TGTGCCAGCAGCCAAGAAGGGGCAGGGACAGAAACGCTGTAT.